The 17 T cell receptor beta chains given below trace back to one sample, sequenced in a study of technical replicates of blood from a few donors. TCRdb keeps only in-frame clones here, not all; method: immunoSEQ multiplex PCR. The data contain more than 65,000 clones, about 91% of them singletons. Sequencing was done on a sample of T cells isolated from PBMCs. The receptors were sampled from a human donor in good health.

This clone was detected only once. The genes are TRBV20-1 and TRBJ2-1, with no clear D. Germline CDR1 and CDR2: DFQATT and SNEGSKA (reference sequence). The CDR3 consists of 11 residues. Trimming left V 3 bases short and J 7 bases short, with 7 bases between. CDR3 sequence: CSASMANEQFF. The CDR3, as DNA: TGCAGTGCTAGTATGGCTAATGAGCAGTTCTTC.

The chain has TRBV6-5 and TRBJ2-7; possibly TRBD1 for D (6 bases). Trimming took off 0 bases at V and 3 bases at J, with 12 bases between the two ends. The CDR3 has 15 residues. Germline CDR1 is MNHEY and CDR2 is SVGAGI. The CDR3 here is CASSYSFGRGYEQYF. The CDR3 nucleotides read TGTGCCAGCAGTTACTCGTTCGGCAGGGGCTACGAGCAGTACTTC.

The CDR3 DNA reads as TGCGCCAGCAGCCTCCGGGACAAGCCCTACGAGCAGTACTTC. This sequence encodes CASSLRDKPYEQYF. The J gene is TRBJ2-7, the V gene TRBV5-1; tentative D call: TRBD1 (6 bases). The CDR3 extends over 14 amino acids. Germline loops: CDR1 SGHRS, CDR2 YFSETQ. Trimming left V 4 bases short and J 2 bases short, with 13 bases between.

The V gene is TRBV4-1, the J gene TRBJ1-3; no clear D. The CDR3 spans 13 residues. V was clipped by 1 base and J by 2 bases, with 3 bases between them. Germline-derived CDR1 and CDR2 are MGHRA and YSYEKL. For the CDR3, the DNA is TGCGCCAGCAGCCAAGGGCCTGGAAACACCATATATTTT. The encoded protein is CASSQGPGNTIYF.

The chain has TRBV5-1 and TRBJ1-1; 8 bases line up with TRBD1. There are 14 residues in the CDR3. Germline V lookup: CDR1 SGHRS, CDR2 YFSETQ. Losses at the gene ends were 5 bases for V and 5 bases for J; bases not matched to a gene: 8. Written as DNA, the CDR3 is TGCGCCAGCAGAGCAGACAGGGGCTGGACTGAAGCTTTCTTT. Translated, it gives CASRADRGWTEAFF.

The chain recombines TRBV6-5 with TRBJ1-2; D not certain. This CDR3 comprises 12 residues. V was clipped by 8 bases and J by 0 bases, with 7 bases between them. Germline V gene sequence: CDR1 MNHEY, CDR2 SVGAGI. The CDR3 DNA reads as TGTGCCAGCTGGGCAGCTAACTATGGCTACACCTTC. Its translation is CASWAANYGYTF.

The chain is built from TRBV29-1 and TRBJ2-7; TRBD1 matches at 7 bases. Germline values: CDR1 SQVTM, CDR2 ANQGSEA. This CDR3 spans 11 amino acids. The trim removed 7 bases at V and 6 bases at J, leaving 6 bases unmatched. The CDR3 sequence is CSAGDSSEQYF. In nucleotides, the CDR3 is TGCAGCGCCGGGGACAGCAGCGAGCAGTACTTC.

The V gene is TRBV18, the J gene TRBJ2-1; 12 bases are shared with TRBD2. Germline trimming cut 7 bases from V and 5 bases from J; bases unmatched to any gene: 9. Germline lookup yields CDR1 KGHSH and CDR2 LQKENI. The CDR3 sequence is 16 residues long. The CDR3 is CASLLRLAGDHNEQFF. In DNA, the CDR3 is TGTGCCAGCTTACTCAGACTAGCGGGAGACCACAATGAGCAGTTCTTC. The complete variable domain, with remaining parts taken from reference TRBV18 and TRBJ2-1, reads NAGVMQNPRHLVRRRGQEARLRCSPMKGHSHVYWYRQLPEEGLKFMVYLQKENIIDESGMPKERFSAEFPKEGPSILRIQQVVRGDSAAYFCASLLRLAGDHNEQFFGPGTRLTVL.

This clone was seen a single time. The chain employs TRBV11-3 and TRBJ1-5; 7 bases match TRBD1. CDR1 SGHNT and CDR2 YENEEA come from the germline V gene. CDR3 length: 15 amino acids. After removal of 5 bases from V and 4 bases from J, the junction contained 8 bases not matched to a gene. Here the CDR3 reads CASSDRAGGNQPQHF. For the CDR3, the DNA is TGTGCCAGCAGCGACAGGGCGGGCGGGAATCAGCCCCAGCATTTT.

This chain uses TRBV19 with TRBJ1-2; D possibly corresponds to TRBD1 (5 bases). The germline V gene has CDR1 LNHDA and CDR2 SQIVND (reference sequence). V was pared by 4 bases and J by 1 base, with 13 bases between. This CDR3 is 15 amino acids long. CDR3 in DNA: TGTGCCAGTAGTACCCCCCCGGGGGGTAACTATGGCTACACCTTC. Translating gives CASSTPPGGNYGYTF.

The rearrangement joins TRBV6-6 to TRBJ2-1; maybe TRBD2 (5 bases). The germline V gene has CDR1 MNHNY and CDR2 SVGAGI (reference sequence). V was cut by 6 bases and J by 8 bases, with 20 bases left in between. The CDR3 has 15 amino acids. CDR3 in amino acids: CASSPLEPTGDEQFF. In nucleotides, the CDR3 is TGTGCCAGCAGCCCTCTAGAGCCCACCGGGGATGAGCAGTTCTTC.

The CDR3: CASNTAGALGEQFF. In DNA form, the CDR3 reads TGCGCCAGCAATACGGCGGGGGCACTGGGTGAGCAGTTCTTC. This chain connects TRBV10-2 to TRBJ2-1; D perhaps matches TRBD2 (7 bases). This CDR3 comprises 14 residues. V lost 7 bases, J lost 9 bases, and 19 bases lay in between. Germline V gene lookup returns CDR1 WSHSY and CDR2 SAAADI.

The chain recombines TRBV4-1 with TRBJ2-2, with D maybe TRBD2 (6 bases). The CDR3 length is 14 residues. V was clipped by 4 bases and J by 4 bases, with 10 bases between them. Looked up from germline, CDR1 is MGHRA and CDR2 is YSYEKL. The CDR3 loop is CASSLADSTGELFF. DNA of the CDR3: TGCGCCAGCAGCCTAGCGGACTCCACCGGGGAGCTGTTTTTT.

The rearrangement uses TRBV27 and TRBJ1-1, with D possibly TRBD1 on 6 matching bases. The CDR3 has 14 residues. The germline CDR1 and CDR2 sequences are MNHEY and SMNVEV (reference sequence). V was cut by 6 bases and J by 4 bases, with 15 bases left in between. DNA of the CDR3: TGTGCCAGCAGCACCGGGACAATGAGCACTGAAGCTTTCTTT. It encodes CASSTGTMSTEAFF.

This chain joins TRBV11-2 and TRBJ2-2; 14 bases align to TRBD2. CDR1 and CDR2 from the germline V gene are SGHAT and FQNNGV. The junction had 3 bases not matched to a gene; V was cut back by 3 bases and J by 6 bases. The CDR3 is 16 residues long. CDR3 in amino acids: CASSLGLAGASGELFF. As DNA, the CDR3 is TGTGCCAGCAGCTTGGGACTAGCGGGAGCCTCCGGGGAGCTGTTTTTT.

The V and J genes are TRBV6-5 and TRBJ2-3; TRBD2 agrees at 9 bases. The germline V gene has CDR1 MNHEY and CDR2 SVGAGI. The CDR3 spans 13 residues. V was pared by 6 bases and J by 6 bases, with 4 bases of the junction left unmatched. CDR3 sequence (DNA): TGTGCCAGCAGGGCGGGAGGGCCCGATACGCAGTATTTT. Encoded protein: CASRAGGPDTQYF.

The chain links TRBV9 to TRBJ2-1, with TRBD1 identical over 11 bases. The CDR3 runs 15 residues. With 3 bases clipped from V and 7 bases from J, the junction kept 6 bases outside the gene matches. Germline assignment: CDR1 SGDLS and CDR2 YYNGEE. The CDR3 sequence: CASSGRDRGSNEQFF. CDR3 sequence (DNA): TGTGCCAGCAGCGGACGGGACAGGGGGAGTAATGAGCAGTTCTTC.